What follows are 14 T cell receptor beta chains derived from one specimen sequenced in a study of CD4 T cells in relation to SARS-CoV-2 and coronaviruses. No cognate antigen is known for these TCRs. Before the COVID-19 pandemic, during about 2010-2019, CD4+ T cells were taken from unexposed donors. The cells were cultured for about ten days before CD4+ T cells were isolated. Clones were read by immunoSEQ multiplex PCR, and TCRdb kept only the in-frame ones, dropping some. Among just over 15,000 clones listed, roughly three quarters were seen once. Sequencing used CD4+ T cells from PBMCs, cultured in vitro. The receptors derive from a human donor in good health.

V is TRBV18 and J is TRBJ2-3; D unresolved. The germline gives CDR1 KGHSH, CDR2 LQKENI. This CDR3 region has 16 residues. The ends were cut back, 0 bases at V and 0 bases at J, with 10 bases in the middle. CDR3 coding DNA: TGTGCCAGCTCACCACCGGGGAAGACGAGCACAGATACGCAGTATTTT. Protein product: CASSPPGKTSTDTQYF.

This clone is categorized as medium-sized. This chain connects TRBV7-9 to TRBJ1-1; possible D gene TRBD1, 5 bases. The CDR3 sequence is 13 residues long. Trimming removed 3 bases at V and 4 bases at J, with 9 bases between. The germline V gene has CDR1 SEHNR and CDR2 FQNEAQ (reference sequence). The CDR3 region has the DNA TGTGCCAGCAGCTTGGGGGGATCCACTGAAGCTTTCTTT. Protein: CASSLGGSTEAFF.

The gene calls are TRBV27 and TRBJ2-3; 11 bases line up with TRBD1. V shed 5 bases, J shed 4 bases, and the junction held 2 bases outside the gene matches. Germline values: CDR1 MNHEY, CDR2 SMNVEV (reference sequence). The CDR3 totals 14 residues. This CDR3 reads CASSGQGAADTQYF. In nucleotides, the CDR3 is TGTGCCAGCAGTGGACAGGGGGCCGCAGATACGCAGTATTTT.

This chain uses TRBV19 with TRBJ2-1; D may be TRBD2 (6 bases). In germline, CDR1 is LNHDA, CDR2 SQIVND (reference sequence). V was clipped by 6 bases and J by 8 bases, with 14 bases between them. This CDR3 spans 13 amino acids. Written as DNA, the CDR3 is TGTGCCAGTAGCCCCGGGGGAGTGTATGAGCAGTTCTTC. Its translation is CASSPGGVYEQFF.

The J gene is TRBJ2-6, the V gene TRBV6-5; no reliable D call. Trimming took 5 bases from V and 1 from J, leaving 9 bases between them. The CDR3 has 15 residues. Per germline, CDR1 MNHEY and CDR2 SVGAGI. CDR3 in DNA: TGTGCCAGCAGTCCAATGGAATCTGGGGCCAACGTCCTGACTTTC. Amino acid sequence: CASSPMESGANVLTF.

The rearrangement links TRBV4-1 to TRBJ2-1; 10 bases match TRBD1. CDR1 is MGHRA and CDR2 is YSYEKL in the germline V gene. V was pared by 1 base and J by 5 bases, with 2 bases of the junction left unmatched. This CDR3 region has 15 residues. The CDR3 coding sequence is TGCGCCAGCAGCCAAGGAGGGACAGGGGACAATGAGCAGTTCTTC. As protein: CASSQGGTGDNEQFF.

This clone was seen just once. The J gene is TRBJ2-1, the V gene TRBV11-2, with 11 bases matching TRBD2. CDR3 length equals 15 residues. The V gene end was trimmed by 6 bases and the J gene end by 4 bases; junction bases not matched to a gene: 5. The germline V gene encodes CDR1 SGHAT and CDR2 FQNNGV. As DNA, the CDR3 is TGTGCCAGCAGTAATTTAGCGGGAGGGTACAATGAGCAGTTCTTC. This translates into CASSNLAGGYNEQFF.

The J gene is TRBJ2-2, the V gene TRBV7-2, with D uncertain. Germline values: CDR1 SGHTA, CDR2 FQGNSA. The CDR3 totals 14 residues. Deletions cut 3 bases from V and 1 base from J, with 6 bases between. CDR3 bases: TGTGCCAGCAGCTTCAGAAAGAACACCGGGGAGCTGTTTTTT. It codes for CASSFRKNTGELFF.

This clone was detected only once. Written as DNA, the CDR3 is TGCGCCAGCAGCCGATGGGGGGAACAAGAGACCCAGTACTTC. Protein product: CASSRWGEQETQYF. This sequence joins TRBV10-1 and TRBJ2-5; the D gene is possibly TRBD2 (6 bases). This CDR3 has 14 residues. The V end was cut by 6 bases, the J end by 2 bases, with 13 bases between. The germline CDR1 and CDR2 sequences are WNHNN and SYGVQD (reference sequence).

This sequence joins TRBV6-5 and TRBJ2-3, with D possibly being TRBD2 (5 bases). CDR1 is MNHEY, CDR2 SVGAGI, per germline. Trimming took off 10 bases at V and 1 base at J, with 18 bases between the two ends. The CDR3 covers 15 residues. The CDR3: CATSLRGFGTDTQYF. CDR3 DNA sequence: TGTGCCACCTCGCTTCGGGGTTTCGGCACAGATACGCAGTATTTT.

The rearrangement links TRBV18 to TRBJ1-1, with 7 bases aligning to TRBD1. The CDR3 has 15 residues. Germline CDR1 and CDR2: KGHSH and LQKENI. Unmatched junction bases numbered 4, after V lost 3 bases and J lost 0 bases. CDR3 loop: CASSPPGGVNTEAFF. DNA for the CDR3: TGTGCCAGCTCACCCCCAGGGGGGGTGAACACTGAAGCTTTCTTT. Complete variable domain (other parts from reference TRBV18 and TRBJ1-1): NAGVMQNPRHLVRRRGQEARLRCSPMKGHSHVYWYRQLPEEGLKFMVYLQKENIIDESGMPKERFSAEFPKEGPSILRIQQVVRGDSAAYFCASSPPGGVNTEAFFGQGTRLTVV.

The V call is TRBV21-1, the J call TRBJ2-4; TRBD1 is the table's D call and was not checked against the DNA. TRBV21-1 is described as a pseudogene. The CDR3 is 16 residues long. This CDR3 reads CASSKAAGSAKNIQYF. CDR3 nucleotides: TGTGCCAGCAGCAAAGCGGCAGGGTCGGCCAAAAACATTCAGTACTTC.

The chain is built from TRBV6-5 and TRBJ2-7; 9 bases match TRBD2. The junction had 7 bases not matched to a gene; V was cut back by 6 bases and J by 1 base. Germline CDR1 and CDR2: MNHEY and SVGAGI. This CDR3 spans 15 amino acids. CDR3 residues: CASRAVTSGSYEQYF. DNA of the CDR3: TGTGCCAGCAGGGCGGTTACTAGCGGGTCCTACGAGCAGTACTTC.

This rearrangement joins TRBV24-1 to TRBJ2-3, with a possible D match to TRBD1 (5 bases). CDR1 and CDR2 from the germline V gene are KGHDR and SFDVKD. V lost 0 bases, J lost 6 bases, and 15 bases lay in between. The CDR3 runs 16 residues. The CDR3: CATSDLGNTGSDTQYF. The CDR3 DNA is TGTGCCACCAGTGATTTGGGTAACACAGGATCCGATACGCAGTATTTT.